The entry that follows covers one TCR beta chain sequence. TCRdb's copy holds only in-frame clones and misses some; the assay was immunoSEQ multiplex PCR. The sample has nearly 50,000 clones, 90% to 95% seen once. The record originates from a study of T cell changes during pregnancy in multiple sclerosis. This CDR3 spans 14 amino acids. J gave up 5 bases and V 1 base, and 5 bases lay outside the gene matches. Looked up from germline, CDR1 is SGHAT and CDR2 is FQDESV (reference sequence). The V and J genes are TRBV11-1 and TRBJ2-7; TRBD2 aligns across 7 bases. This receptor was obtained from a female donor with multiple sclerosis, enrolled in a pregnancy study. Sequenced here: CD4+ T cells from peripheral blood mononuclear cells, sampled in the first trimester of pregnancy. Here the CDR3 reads CASSLDLAAHEQYF. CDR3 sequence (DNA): TGTGCCAGCAGCTTAGACCTAGCGGCCCACGAGCAGTACTTC.